This T cell receptor (beta chain) was documented in a study of blood T cell repertoires in COVID-19. TCRdb's table, derived via immunoSEQ multiplex PCR, lists solely in-frame clones and lacks some. The table includes 200,000 to 300,000 clones, approximately 86% detected once. Sequenced input: PBMCs or T cells enriched from blood (not recorded which). The sequence was obtained from a woman between 18 and 30 years old who had recovered from COVID-19.

CDR3 protein: CASKGQGAGGYTF. The CDR3 bases are TGCGCCAGCAAGGGACAGGGGGCGGGTGGCTACACCTTC. V usage is TRBV10-2 and J usage is TRBJ1-2; 12 bases map to TRBD1. CDR3 length: 13 amino acids. The junction had 4 bases not matched to a gene; V was cut back by 7 bases and J by 7 bases. Germline V lookup: CDR1 WSHSY, CDR2 SAAADI.